The next 5 T cell receptor beta chains were all read from a single sample in a study of cytomegalovirus exposure and HLA in healthy donors. Clones were sequenced by immunoSEQ multiplex PCR, and TCRdb holds only the in-frame ones, with some missing. Among roughly 300,000 clones listed, about nine tenths were seen once. Sequenced material: PBMCs. The receptors were gathered from a woman in her thirties in good health and CMV-seropositive.

The rearrangement joins TRBV9 to TRBJ1-2; D remains ambiguous. CDR3 length: 13 amino acids. Germline CDR1 is SGDLS and CDR2 is YYNGEE. With 2 bases removed from V and 5 bases from J, the gap between germline ends came to 10 bases. CDR3 sequence: CASSVNSAYGYTF. DNA for the CDR3: TGTGCCAGCAGCGTCAACAGTGCTTATGGCTACACCTTC.

The CDR3 region has the DNA TGCGCCAGCAGCTCTCGGCAGGGGAACACCGGGGAGCTGTTTTTT. Residues: CASSSRQGNTGELFF. The chain couples TRBV5-1 to TRBJ2-2, with TRBD1 as a possible D gene (5 bases). V shed 3 bases and J shed 1 base, with 10 bases lying between them. The CDR3 is 15 amino acids. CDR1 and CDR2 (germline): SGHRS, YFSETQ.

This clone was seen a single time. V is TRBV9 and J is TRBJ1-2; the match to TRBD1 covers 9 bases. The CDR3 runs to 15 residues. Trimming took 0 bases from V and 2 from J; bases not matched to a gene: 2. Germline CDR1 reads SGDLS; CDR2 reads YYNGEE. The CDR3 region is CASSVGGQGNYGYTF. The CDR3 DNA is TGTGCCAGCAGCGTAGGAGGACAGGGGAACTATGGCTACACCTTC.

The V gene is TRBV6-1, the J gene TRBJ2-7; TRBD1 aligns across 12 bases. This CDR3 has 15 residues. V shed 6 bases and J 2 bases; nucleotides not matched to a gene: 5. Germline CDR1 is MNHNS and CDR2 is SASEGT. CDR3 amino acids: CASRTGTGGPYEQYF. The CDR3, as DNA: TGTGCCAGCAGGACCGGGACAGGGGGCCCCTACGAGCAGTACTTC.

This clone was observed a single time. This chain's CDR3 is CASSLRISYEQYF. CDR3 sequence (DNA): TGCGCCAGCAGCTTACGGATTTCCTACGAGCAGTACTTC. The chain has TRBV5-1 and TRBJ2-7, with D unclear. The CDR3 is 13 amino acids. The germline V gene has CDR1 SGHRS and CDR2 YFSETQ. Deletions cut 2 bases from V and 1 base from J, with 7 bases between.